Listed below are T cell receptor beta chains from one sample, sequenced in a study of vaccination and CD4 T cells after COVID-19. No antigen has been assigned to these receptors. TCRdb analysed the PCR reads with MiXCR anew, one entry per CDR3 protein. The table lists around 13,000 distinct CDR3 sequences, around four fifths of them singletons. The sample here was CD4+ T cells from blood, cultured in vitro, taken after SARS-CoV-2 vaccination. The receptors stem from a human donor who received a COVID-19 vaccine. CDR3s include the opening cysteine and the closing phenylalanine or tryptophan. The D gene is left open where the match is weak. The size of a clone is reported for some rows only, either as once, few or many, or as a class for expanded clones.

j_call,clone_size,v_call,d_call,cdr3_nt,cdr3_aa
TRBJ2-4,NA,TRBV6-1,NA,TGTGCCAGCAGGAGGGAAGGGGGCATTCAGTACTTC,CASRREGGIQYF
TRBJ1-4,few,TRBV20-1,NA,TGCAGTGCTAGTCCTCAGGGCGGGGAAAAACTGTTTTTT,CSASPQGGEKLFF
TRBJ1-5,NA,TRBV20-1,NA,TGCAGTGCTCGGGGGGGATACAATCAGCCCCAGCATTTT,CSARGGYNQPQHF
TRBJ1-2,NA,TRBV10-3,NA,TGTGCCATCAGGGACAGCGTAGGCTACACCTTC,CAIRDSVGYTF
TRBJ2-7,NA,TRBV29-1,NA,TGCAGCGTTGAAGGAAGGGACTCCTACGAGCAGTACTTC,CSVEGRDSYEQYF
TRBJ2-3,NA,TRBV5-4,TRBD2,TGTGCCAGCAGCTTGAATAGCGGGGGGGAGATAGATACGCAGTATTTT,CASSLNSGGEIDTQYF
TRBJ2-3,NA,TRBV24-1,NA,TGTGCCACCAGTGATCCTGGGGTCAGTACAGATACGCAGTATTTT,CATSDPGVSTDTQYF
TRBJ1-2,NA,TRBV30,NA,TGTGCCTGGAGTGTAATGCAGGGCCATGGCTACACCTTC,CAWSVMQGHGYTF
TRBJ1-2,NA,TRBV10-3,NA,TGTGCCATCAGTGCCCGTGACAGAAACTATGGCTACACCTTC,CAISARDRNYGYTF
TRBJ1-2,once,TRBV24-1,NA,TGTGCCACCAGTGATTCCCGTTCAACAGGGACTAACTATGGCTACACCTTC,CATSDSRSTGTNYGYTF
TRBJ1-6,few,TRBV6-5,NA,TGTGCCAGCAGTTACTCTTCGGCAGCCAATTCACCCCTCCACTTT,CASSYSSAANSPLHF
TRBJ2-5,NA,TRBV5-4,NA,TGTGCCAGCAGCTTGGGGACAGCAAAAGAGACCCAGTACTTC,CASSLGTAKETQYF
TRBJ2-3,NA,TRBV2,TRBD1,TGTGCCAGCAGTGTGGAACAGGGGGATGGAGCAGATACGCAGTATTTT,CASSVEQGDGADTQYF
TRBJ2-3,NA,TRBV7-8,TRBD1,TGTGCCAGCAGCCAAGACAGGGAAGATACGCAGTATTTT,CASSQDREDTQYF
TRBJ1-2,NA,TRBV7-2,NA,TGTGCCAGCAGCTTAGGTAGAGGGGCTAGGCCGTATGGCTACACCTTC,CASSLGRGARPYGYTF